Below, 10 T cell receptor beta chains from the same sample are listed, as sequenced in a study of cytomegalovirus exposure and HLA in healthy donors. Amplification used 60 Vbeta primers and 13 Jbeta primers. Measured with immunoSEQ multiplex PCR; TCRdb has only the in-frame clones, and not every one. This table holds approximately 180,000 clones. Source material: PBMCs. These receptors were taken from a man aged 25-40 years in good health and CMV-seronegative.

This chain connects TRBV10-1 to TRBJ2-2; TRBD2 might be the D (5 bases). V was cut by 6 bases and J by 0 bases, with 8 bases left in between. The CDR3 sequence is 14 residues long. Germline V CDR1 and CDR2: WNHNN, SYGVQD (reference sequence). This chain's CDR3 is CASRDSSNTGELFF. Written as DNA, the CDR3 is TGCGCCAGCAGGGACTCCTCGAACACCGGGGAGCTGTTTTTT.

The V and J genes are TRBV10-3 and TRBJ2-7; D possibly corresponds to TRBD2 (5 bases). Trimming removed 6 bases from V and 6 bases from J, with 15 bases in between. The CDR3 extends over 13 amino acids. CDR1 and CDR2 (germline): ENHRY, SYGVKD. The CDR3 spells CAISLLEAREQYF. CDR3 sequence (DNA): TGTGCCATCAGCTTACTAGAAGCCCGCGAGCAGTACTTC.

The V and J genes are TRBV4-3 and TRBJ1-1; the D gene is possibly TRBD1 (6 bases). The germline CDR1 and CDR2 sequences are LGHNA and YSLEER. With 0 bases removed from V and 1 base from J, the gap between germline ends came to 9 bases. This CDR3 is 15 amino acids long. CDR3 nucleotides: TGCGCCAGCAGCCAAGATATGACAGGGAACACTGAAGCTTTCTTT. Translation gives CASSQDMTGNTEAFF.

The chain joins TRBV30 to TRBJ1-1; weak D call: TRBD1 (6 bases). This CDR3 has 13 residues. Trimming took 2 bases from V and 5 from J, leaving 12 bases between them. Germline V gene sequence: CDR1 GTSNPN, CDR2 SVGIG (reference sequence). CDR3 nucleotide sequence: TGTGCCTGGAGTAGAGGGGGAAAAACTGAAGCTTTCTTT. It encodes CAWSRGGKTEAFF.

The V gene is TRBV18, the J gene TRBJ1-5, with no clear D. Germline V gene lookup returns CDR1 KGHSH and CDR2 LQKENI. Trimming took off 3 bases at V and 1 base at J, with 16 bases between the two ends. The length of the CDR3 is 17 residues. Written as DNA, the CDR3 is TGTGCCAGCTCACCCGGGAGCCCTGGTCGGAGCAATCAGCCCCAGCATTTT. Translation: CASSPGSPGRSNQPQHF.

This chain connects TRBV19 to TRBJ2-7; 7 bases align to TRBD2. The CDR3 is 13 residues long. Unmatched junction bases numbered 2, after V lost 3 bases and J lost 3 bases. Germline V CDR1 and CDR2: LNHDA, SQIVND (reference sequence). The CDR3 spells CASSILADYEQYF. DNA for the CDR3: TGTGCCAGTAGTATCCTAGCGGACTACGAGCAGTACTTC.

The rearrangement joins TRBV6-5 to TRBJ1-1; TRBD1 is a possible D gene (6 bases). The germline CDR1 and CDR2 sequences are MNHEY and SVGAGI. V was pared by 5 bases and J by 5 bases, with 12 bases between. The CDR3 covers 13 residues. CDR3 in amino acids: CASSLQGRTEAFF. The CDR3 DNA follows: TGTGCCAGCAGTCTGCAGGGGCGAACTGAAGCTTTCTTT.

Worth noting for this clone: A junction boundary mismatches the germline segment, possibly from a read error. J is TRBJ2-7 and V is TRBV5-1, with 8 bases lining up with TRBD2. CDR1 and CDR2 from the germline V gene are SGHRS and YFSETQ. The CDR3 is made up of 15 amino acids. The CDR3 reads CASSLLREGSHEQYF. CDR3 bases: TGCGCCAGCAGCTTGCTTCGGGAGGGCTCCCACGAGCAGTACTTC. Full variable domain (remainder filled in from reference TRBV5-1 and TRBJ2-7): KAGVTQTPRYLIKTRGQQVTLSCSPISGHRSVSWYQQTPGQGLQFLFEYFSETQRNKGNFPGRFSGRQFSNSRSEMNVSTLELGDSALYLCASSLLREGSHEQYFGPGTRLTVT.

V gene TRBV19 combines with J gene TRBJ1-6; 10 nucleotides match TRBD1. The CDR3 covers 15 residues. The germline V gene encodes CDR1 LNHDA and CDR2 SQIVND (reference sequence). Trimming removed 2 bases from V and 10 bases from J; junction bases left unmatched: 5. CDR3 sequence (DNA): TGTGCCAGTAGTATAACGGGACAGGGGAGGTCACCCCTCCACTTT. It yields the protein CASSITGQGRSPLHF.

V and J are TRBV29-1 and TRBJ2-1, with TRBD2 matching 10 bases. The CDR3 is 15 residues long. The germline CDR1 and CDR2 sequences are SQVTM and ANQGSEA. Losses at the gene ends were 7 bases for V and 6 bases for J; bases not matched to a gene: 12. The CDR3: CSGRGAGGPGNEQFF. Here the CDR3 DNA reads TGCAGCGGGAGGGGAGCGGGAGGGCCCGGCAATGAGCAGTTCTTC.